This T cell receptor beta chain appears in the sequencing data of a study of shared clonotypes between healthy human individuals. Whole-study results and caveats: The generation probabilities recorded for non-shared clonotypes fell below those of clonotypes shared by all four donors. Estimated richness values were generally larger in naive subsets than in memory subsets.

Data came from immunoSEQ multiplex PCR; TCRdb stores just in-frame clones and leaves some out. The sample shows 2 million to 2.5 million clones, approximately 94% of them seen only once. Terminally differentiated effector memory CD45RA+ cells were excluded by CCR7 positive selection of CD45RO-negative cells. For this clone: Its antigen is undetermined.

Trimming cost V 5 bases and J 12 bases, with 12 bases left between them. The CDR3 extends over 11 amino acids. Germline V lookup: CDR1 MNHNY, CDR2 SVGAGI (reference sequence). What was sequenced was naive CD8+ T cells sorted from blood. The receptor comes from a man aged 18 to 35 in good health. The genes are TRBV6-6 and TRBJ2-3; D ambiguous. CDR3 amino acids: CASSIGPEQYF. The CDR3 DNA sequence: TGTGCCAGCAGTATCGGGCCCGAACAGTATTTT.